Following are 14 T cell receptor beta chains from one sample sequenced in a study of cytomegalovirus exposure and HLA in healthy donors. PCR employed 60 Vbeta and 13 Jbeta primers. Data came from immunoSEQ multiplex PCR; TCRdb stores just in-frame clones and leaves some out. The sample includes under 200,000 clones, 75% to 85% seen only once; the top ten take 7.4%. The sample taken for sequencing was PBMCs. Receptors originate from a male donor in good health and CMV-seropositive.

The chain recombines TRBV7-2 with TRBJ2-3; 9 nucleotides agree with TRBD2. This CDR3 spans 14 amino acids. Trimming cost V 4 bases and J 3 bases; bases outside gene matches: 2. Per germline, CDR1 SGHTA and CDR2 FQGNSA. This CDR3 is CASSYSGGTDTQYF. Written as DNA, the CDR3 is TGTGCCAGCAGCTATAGCGGGGGTACAGATACGCAGTATTTT.

The table lists this clone with a count of one. V is TRBV15 and J is TRBJ1-1; 11 bases line up with TRBD1. V lost 6 bases to trimming and J lost 0 bases; unmatched junction nucleotides: 6. The CDR3 is 16 amino acids. Germline V CDR1 and CDR2: LNHNV, YYDKDF (reference sequence). In DNA form, the CDR3 reads TGTGCCACCAGGGGACAGGGGGGGGACATGAACACTGAAGCTTTCTTT. This sequence encodes CATRGQGGDMNTEAFF.

The chain links TRBV7-9 to TRBJ2-7, with 8 bases matching TRBD1. Germline V lookup: CDR1 SEHNR, CDR2 FQNEAQ (reference sequence). V gave up 5 bases and J gave up 1 base; unmatched junction bases: 4. The CDR3 runs to 14 residues. As DNA, the CDR3 is TGTGCCAGCAGCACCGGGACAGGTTCCTACGAGCAGTACTTC. This translates into CASSTGTGSYEQYF.

The chain joins TRBV10-1 to TRBJ2-7, with a possible D match to TRBD2 (6 bases). CDR1 is WNHNN and CDR2 is SYGVQD in the germline V gene (reference sequence). Trimming took 3 bases from V and 2 from J, leaving 11 bases between them. CDR3 length: 14 amino acids. This chain's CDR3 is CASSDQRGTYEQYF. The DNA of the CDR3 is TGCGCCAGCAGTGACCAACGGGGGACCTACGAGCAGTACTTC.

The chain has TRBV11-2 and TRBJ1-1, with a tentative D call TRBD1 (6 bases). Trimming took off 5 bases at V and 2 bases at J, with 15 bases between the two ends. CDR3 length: 15 amino acids. CDR1 is SGHAT and CDR2 is FQNNGV in the germline V gene. The CDR3 nucleotides read TGTGCCAGCAGCCGGGTGGGGGCGCCTAACACTGAAGCTTTCTTT. Amino acid sequence: CASSRVGAPNTEAFF.

The genes are TRBV14 and TRBJ2-1, with 7 bases matching TRBD1. Trimming took 0 bases from V and 4 from J; bases not matched to a gene: 9. The CDR3 sequence is 17 residues long. The germline gives CDR1 SGHDN, CDR2 FVKESK. The CDR3 sequence is CASSQDGPGQRYNEQFF. As DNA, the CDR3 is TGTGCCAGCAGCCAAGACGGTCCGGGACAGAGGTACAATGAGCAGTTCTTC.

This clone has more than one count but fewer than ten. The chain employs TRBV6-5 and TRBJ2-6, with D hard to call. The V end lost 4 bases, the J end lost 0 bases, and 10 bases lay between the germline ends. The CDR3 has 16 amino acids. Germline lookup yields CDR1 MNHEY and CDR2 SVGAGI. In DNA form, the CDR3 reads TGTGCCAGCAGTTTTGGCAGATCCTCTGGGGCCAACGTCCTGACTTTC. It is translated as CASSFGRSSGANVLTF.

The chain is built from TRBV5-5 and TRBJ2-7; D perhaps matches TRBD2 (6 bases). This CDR3 region has 18 residues. Germline CDR1 is SGHKS and CDR2 is YYEKEE (reference sequence). V was pared by 2 bases and J by 0 bases, with 21 bases between. CDR3: CASSFSSTGDGSSYEQYF. CDR3 bases: TGTGCCAGCAGCTTTAGCTCCACCGGGGACGGGAGCTCCTACGAGCAGTACTTC.

In this sample, this clone turned up once. This chain links TRBV30 with TRBJ1-1; D gene ambiguous. Looked up from germline, CDR1 is GTSNPN and CDR2 is SVGIG (reference sequence). The CDR3 loop spans 16 amino acids. Trimming pared 0 bases from V and 0 bases from J, leaving 14 bases between. This CDR3 reads CAWSVKDLRVNTEAFF. DNA of the CDR3: TGTGCCTGGAGTGTAAAGGACTTAAGGGTGAACACTGAAGCTTTCTTT.

The chain has TRBV11-2 and TRBJ2-7; no reliable D call. The germline V and J ends were trimmed by 4 bases and 2 bases, with 3 bases remaining between them. Germline V gene data show CDR1 as SGHAT and CDR2 as FQNNGV. CDR3 length: 11 amino acids. CDR3 sequence (DNA): TGTGCCAGCAGCTCCGCCTACGAGCAGTACTTC. It translates to CASSSAYEQYF.

The rearrangement uses TRBV7-9 and TRBJ1-5; no clear D. Germline V gene sequence: CDR1 SEHNR, CDR2 FQNEAQ (reference sequence). Deletions cut 5 bases from V and 1 base from J, with 15 bases between. This CDR3 spans 16 amino acids. In DNA form, the CDR3 reads TGTGCCAGCAGCCACGGAGATGAAATCAGCAATCAGCCCCAGCATTTT. Translation: CASSHGDEISNQPQHF.

This clone was seen just once. The chain carries TRBV19 and TRBJ2-2; D remains ambiguous. Germline V gene lookup returns CDR1 LNHDA and CDR2 SQIVND (reference sequence). V lost 5 bases to trimming and J lost 6 bases, with 10 bases between them. The CDR3 loop spans 13 amino acids. CDR3 in DNA: TGTGCCAGTAGTCAATTGGCGGCCGGGGAGCTGTTTTTT. As protein: CASSQLAAGELFF.

The chain couples TRBV30 to TRBJ1-1; 8 bases map to TRBD1. The germline gives CDR1 GTSNPN, CDR2 SVGIG (reference sequence). J was trimmed by 6 bases and V by 2 bases; bases with no gene match: 14. The CDR3 extends over 16 amino acids. The CDR3 DNA reads TGTGCCTGGAGTACCCATGGACAGGGTTGGTTCGCTGAAGCTTTCTTT. Translating it yields CAWSTHGQGWFAEAFF.

The chain is built from TRBV6-6 and TRBJ2-2; 8 nucleotides agree with TRBD1. After removal of 11 bases from V and 0 bases from J, the junction contained 11 bases not matched to a gene. Germline CDR1 reads MNHNY; CDR2 reads SVGAGI (reference sequence). The CDR3 is 16 amino acids. The CDR3, as DNA: TGTGCCGGCACTAGGACACAGGGGGCGAACACCGGGGAGCTGTTTTTT. Protein sequence: CAGTRTQGANTGELFF.